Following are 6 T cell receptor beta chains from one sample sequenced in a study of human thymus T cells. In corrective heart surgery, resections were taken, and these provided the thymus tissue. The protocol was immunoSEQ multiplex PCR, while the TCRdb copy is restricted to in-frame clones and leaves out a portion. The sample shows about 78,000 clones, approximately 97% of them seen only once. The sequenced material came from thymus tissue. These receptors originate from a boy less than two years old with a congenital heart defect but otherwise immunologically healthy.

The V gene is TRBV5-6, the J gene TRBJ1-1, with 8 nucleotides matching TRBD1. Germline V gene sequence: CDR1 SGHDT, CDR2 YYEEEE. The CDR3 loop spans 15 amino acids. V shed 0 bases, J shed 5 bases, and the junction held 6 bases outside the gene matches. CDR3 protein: CASSLEGQEGTEAFF. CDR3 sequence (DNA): TGTGCCAGCAGCTTGGAGGGACAGGAGGGGACTGAAGCTTTCTTT.

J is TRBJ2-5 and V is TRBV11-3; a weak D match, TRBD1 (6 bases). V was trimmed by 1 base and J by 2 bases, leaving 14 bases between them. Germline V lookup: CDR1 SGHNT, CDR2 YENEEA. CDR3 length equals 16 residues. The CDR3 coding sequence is TGTGCCAGCAGCTTAGCTCAGGACAGAACACAAGAGACCCAGTACTTC. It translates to CASSLAQDRTQETQYF.

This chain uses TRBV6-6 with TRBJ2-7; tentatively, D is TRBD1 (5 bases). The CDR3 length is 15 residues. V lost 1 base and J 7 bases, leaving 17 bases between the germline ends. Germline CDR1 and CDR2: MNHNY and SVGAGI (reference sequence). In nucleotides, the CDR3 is TGTGCCAGCAGTTACTTCACAGGACCCCGTGGAGAGCAGTACTTC. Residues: CASSYFTGPRGEQYF.

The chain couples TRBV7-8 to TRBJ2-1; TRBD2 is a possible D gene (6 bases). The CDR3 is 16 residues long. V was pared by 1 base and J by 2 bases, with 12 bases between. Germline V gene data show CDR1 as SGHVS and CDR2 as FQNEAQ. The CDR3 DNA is TGTGCCAGCAGCTTAGAGCCGGCGGGGACCTACAATGAGCAGTTCTTC. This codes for CASSLEPAGTYNEQFF.

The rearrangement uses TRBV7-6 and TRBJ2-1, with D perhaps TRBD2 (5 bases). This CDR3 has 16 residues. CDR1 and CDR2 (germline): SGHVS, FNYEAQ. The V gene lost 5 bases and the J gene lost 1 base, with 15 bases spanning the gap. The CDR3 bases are TGTGCCAGCAGCCCTGGACTCATGGTATCCTACAATGAGCAGTTCTTC. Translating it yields CASSPGLMVSYNEQFF.

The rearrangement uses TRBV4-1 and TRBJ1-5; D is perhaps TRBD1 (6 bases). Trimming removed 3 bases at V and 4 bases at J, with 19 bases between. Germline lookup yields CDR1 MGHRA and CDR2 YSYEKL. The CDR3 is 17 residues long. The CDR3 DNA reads TGCGCCAGCAGCCAGACAAGCAGGGGACGGGAAAATCAGCCCCAGCATTTT. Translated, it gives CASSQTSRGRENQPQHF.